Only a few counts were recorded for the clone carrying this TCR beta chain. CDR1 is SGHNT, CDR2 YYREEE, per germline (reference sequence). V was shortened by 0 bases and J by 3 bases, with 9 bases between the two germline ends. CDR3 length: 15 residues. Time point here: after dendritic cell vaccination, including at tumor progression/relapse. None of the glioblastoma patients had an isocitrate dehydrogenase mutation. The record originates from a study of glioma-infiltrating T cells after dendritic cell vaccination. Background on the study: Samples are from glioblastoma patients in Phase I and II dendritic cell vaccine trials.

The PCR used 60 V beta and 13 J beta primers. Assay: immunoSEQ multiplex PCR; the TCRdb copy retains only in-frame clones and omits some. This table has some 90,000 clones, approximately 75% appearing once. The origin of this receptor is a human donor with glioblastoma. The chain couples TRBV5-4 to TRBJ1-4; weak D call: TRBD1 (5 bases). Sequenced material: blood, taken after dendritic cell vaccination. The CDR3 coding sequence is TGTGCCAGCAGCTTGGCGGGGGAGGCTAATGAAAAACTGTTTTTT. Protein: CASSLAGEANEKLFF.